Sequencing of this TCR beta chain was carried out in a study of blood T cell repertoires in COVID-19. Whole-study context: Collection of acute and convalescent COVID-19 samples took place in the United States, Italy and Spain. The analysed material was cDNA or gDNA that came from T cells, B-cell-depleted T cells, or PBMCs.

Two negative PCRs, clearance, or symptom resolution characterized the recovered Cohort 3 donors. The V and J ends lost 8 bases and 3 bases, in that order; junction bases with no gene match: 3. The CDR3 totals 12 residues. This clone has just one count. Under the authors' procedure: Estimated nucleated cell counts came from reference gene primer amplification. Measured with immunoSEQ multiplex PCR; TCRdb has only the in-frame clones, and not every one. V and J calls and clone size are given by that table; D and trimming were obtained from the DNA. Of fewer than 200,000 clones in the sample, almost 80% were seen once.

The chain is built from TRBV12-3 or TRBV12-4 and TRBJ2-5, with 7 positions matching TRBD1. The sequencing input was PBMCs or T cells enriched from blood (not recorded which). This TCR was recovered from a woman aged 45 to 65 who had recovered from COVID-19. CDR3 sequence: CASGGTEETQYF. CDR3 bases: TGTGCCAGCGGTGGGACAGAAGAGACCCAGTACTTC.